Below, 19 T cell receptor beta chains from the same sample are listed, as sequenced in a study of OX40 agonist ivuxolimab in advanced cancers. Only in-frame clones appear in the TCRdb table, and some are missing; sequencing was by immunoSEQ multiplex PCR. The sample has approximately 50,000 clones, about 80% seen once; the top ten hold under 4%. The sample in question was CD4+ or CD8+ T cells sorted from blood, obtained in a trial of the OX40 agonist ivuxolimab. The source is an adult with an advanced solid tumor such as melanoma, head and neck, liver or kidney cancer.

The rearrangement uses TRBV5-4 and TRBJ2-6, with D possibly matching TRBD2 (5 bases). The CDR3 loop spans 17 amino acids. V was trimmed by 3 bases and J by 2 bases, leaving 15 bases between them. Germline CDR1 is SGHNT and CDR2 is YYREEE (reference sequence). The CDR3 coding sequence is TGTGCCAGCAGCTCCAAATTGGCGGGCGCTGGGGCCAACGTCCTGACTTTC. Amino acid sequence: CASSSKLAGAGANVLTF.

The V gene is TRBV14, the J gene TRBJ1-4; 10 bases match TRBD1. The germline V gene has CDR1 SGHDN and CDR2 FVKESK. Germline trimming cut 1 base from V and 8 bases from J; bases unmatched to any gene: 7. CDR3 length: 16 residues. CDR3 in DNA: TGTGCCAGCAGCCAAGGGGACAGGGGAAGAGGCGAAAAACTGTTTTTT. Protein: CASSQGDRGRGEKLFF.

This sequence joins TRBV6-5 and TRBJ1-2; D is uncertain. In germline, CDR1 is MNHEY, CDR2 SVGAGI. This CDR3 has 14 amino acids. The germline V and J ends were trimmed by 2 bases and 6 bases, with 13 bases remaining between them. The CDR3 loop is CASSYQARSHGYTF. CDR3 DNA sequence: TGTGCCAGCAGTTACCAGGCGAGGTCACATGGCTACACCTTC.

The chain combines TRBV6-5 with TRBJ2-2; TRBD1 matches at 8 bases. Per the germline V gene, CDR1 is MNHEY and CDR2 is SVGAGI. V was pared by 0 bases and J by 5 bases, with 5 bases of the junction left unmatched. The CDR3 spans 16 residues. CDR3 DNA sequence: TGTGCCAGCAGTTACTCGACAGGGGCAGTAACCGGGGAGCTGTTTTTT. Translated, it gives CASSYSTGAVTGELFF.

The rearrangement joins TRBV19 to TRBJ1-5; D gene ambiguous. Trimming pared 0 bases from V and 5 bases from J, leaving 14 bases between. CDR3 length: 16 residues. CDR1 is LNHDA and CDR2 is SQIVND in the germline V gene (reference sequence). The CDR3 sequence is CASSIDMPQKDQPQHF. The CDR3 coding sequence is TGTGCCAGTAGTATAGATATGCCACAAAAGGATCAGCCCCAGCATTTT. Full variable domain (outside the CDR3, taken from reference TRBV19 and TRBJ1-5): DGGITQSPKYLFRKEGQNVTLSCEQNLNHDAMYWYRQDPGQGLRLIYYSQIVNDFQKGDIAEGYSVSREKKESFPLTVTSAQKNPTAFYLCASSIDMPQKDQPQHFGDGTRLSIL.

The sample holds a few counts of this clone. Written as DNA, the CDR3 is TGTGCCAGCAGTGAAGTGTACGGGACTTCCTACGAGCAGTACTTC. Protein: CASSEVYGTSYEQYF. V is TRBV6-1 and J is TRBJ2-7; the D gene is possibly TRBD2 (6 bases). The CDR3 has 15 residues. Germline values: CDR1 MNHNS, CDR2 SASEGT. V shed 1 base and J shed 1 base, with 11 bases lying between them.

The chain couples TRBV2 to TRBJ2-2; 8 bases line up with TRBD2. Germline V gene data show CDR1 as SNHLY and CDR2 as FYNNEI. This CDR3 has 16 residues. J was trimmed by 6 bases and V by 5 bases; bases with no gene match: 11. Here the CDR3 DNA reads TGTGCCAGCAGTCCCCGGGGCGGGAGGACGGCCGGGGAGCTGTTTTTT. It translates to CASSPRGGRTAGELFF.

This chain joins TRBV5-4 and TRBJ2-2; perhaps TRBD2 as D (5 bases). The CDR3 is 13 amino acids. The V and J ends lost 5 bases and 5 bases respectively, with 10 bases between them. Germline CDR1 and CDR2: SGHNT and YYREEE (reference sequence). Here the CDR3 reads CASRQRGTGELFF. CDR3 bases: TGTGCCAGCAGACAACGGGGTACCGGGGAGCTGTTTTTT.

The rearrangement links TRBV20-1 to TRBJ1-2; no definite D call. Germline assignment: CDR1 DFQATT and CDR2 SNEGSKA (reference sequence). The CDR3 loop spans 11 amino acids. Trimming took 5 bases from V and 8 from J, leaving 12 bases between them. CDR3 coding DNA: TGCAGTGCTGTTGGACTTAACGGCTACACCTTC. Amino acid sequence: CSAVGLNGYTF.

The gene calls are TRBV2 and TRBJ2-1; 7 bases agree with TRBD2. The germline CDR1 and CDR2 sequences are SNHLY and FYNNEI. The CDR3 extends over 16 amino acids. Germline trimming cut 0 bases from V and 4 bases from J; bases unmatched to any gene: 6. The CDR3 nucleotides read TGTGCCAGCAGTGAAGCGCAGTCTAGCGGATACAATGAGCAGTTCTTC. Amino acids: CASSEAQSSGYNEQFF.

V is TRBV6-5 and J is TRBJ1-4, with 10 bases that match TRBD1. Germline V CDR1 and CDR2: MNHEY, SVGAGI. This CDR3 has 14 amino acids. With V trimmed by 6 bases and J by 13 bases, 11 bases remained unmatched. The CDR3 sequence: CASSRDRGKVGLFF. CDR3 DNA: TGTGCCAGCAGCCGGGACAGGGGTAAGGTGGGACTGTTTTTT.

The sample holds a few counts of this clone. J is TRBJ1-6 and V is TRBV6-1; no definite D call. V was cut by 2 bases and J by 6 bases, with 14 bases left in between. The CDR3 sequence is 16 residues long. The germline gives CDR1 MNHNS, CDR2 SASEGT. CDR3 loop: CASSEYVSRTNSPLHF. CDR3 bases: TGTGCCAGCAGTGAATATGTATCCCGAACTAATTCACCCCTCCACTTT.

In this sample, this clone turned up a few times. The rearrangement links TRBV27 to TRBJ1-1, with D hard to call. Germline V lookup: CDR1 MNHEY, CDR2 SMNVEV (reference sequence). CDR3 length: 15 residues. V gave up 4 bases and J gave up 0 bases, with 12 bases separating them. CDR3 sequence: CASSSLGGLNTEAFF. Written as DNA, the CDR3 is TGTGCCAGCAGTTCGCTGGGTGGATTGAACACTGAAGCTTTCTTT.

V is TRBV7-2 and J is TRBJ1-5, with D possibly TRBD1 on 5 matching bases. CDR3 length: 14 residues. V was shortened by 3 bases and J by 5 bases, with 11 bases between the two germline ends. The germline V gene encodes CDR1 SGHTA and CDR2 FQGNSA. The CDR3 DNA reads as TGTGCCAGCAGCTTCCTCTCGGGGGATCAGCCCCAGCATTTT. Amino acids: CASSFLSGDQPQHF.

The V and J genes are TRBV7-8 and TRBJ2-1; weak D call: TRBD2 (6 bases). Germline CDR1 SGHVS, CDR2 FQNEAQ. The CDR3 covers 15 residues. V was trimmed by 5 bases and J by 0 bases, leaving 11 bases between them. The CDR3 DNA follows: TGTGCCAGCAGCCCGCGGGGACTCTCCTACAATGAGCAGTTCTTC. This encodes CASSPRGLSYNEQFF. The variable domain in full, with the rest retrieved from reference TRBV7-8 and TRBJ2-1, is GAGVSQSPRYKVAKRGQDVALRCDPISGHVSLFWYQQALGQGPEFLTYFQNEAQLDKSGLPSDRFFAERPEGSVSTLKIQRTQQEDSAVYLCASSPRGLSYNEQFFGPGTRLTVL.

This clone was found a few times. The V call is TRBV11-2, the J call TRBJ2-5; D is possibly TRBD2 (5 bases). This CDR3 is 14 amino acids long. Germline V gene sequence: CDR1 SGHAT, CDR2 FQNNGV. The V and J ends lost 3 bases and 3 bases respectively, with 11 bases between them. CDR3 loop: CASSLMVGEETQYF. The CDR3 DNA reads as TGTGCCAGCAGCTTGATGGTCGGGGAAGAGACCCAGTACTTC.

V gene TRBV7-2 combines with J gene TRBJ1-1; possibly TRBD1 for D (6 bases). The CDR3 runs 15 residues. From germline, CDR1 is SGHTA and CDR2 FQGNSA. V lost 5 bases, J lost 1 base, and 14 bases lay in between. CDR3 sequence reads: CASSRTRGENTEAFF. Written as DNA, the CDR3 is TGTGCCAGCAGCCGCACCAGGGGCGAGAACACTGAAGCTTTCTTT.

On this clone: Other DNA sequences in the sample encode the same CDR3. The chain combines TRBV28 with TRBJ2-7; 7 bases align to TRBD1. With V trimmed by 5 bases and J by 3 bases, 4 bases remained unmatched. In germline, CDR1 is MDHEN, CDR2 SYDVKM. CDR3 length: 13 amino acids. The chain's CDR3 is CASSPGQSYEQYF. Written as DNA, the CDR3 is TGTGCCAGCAGTCCGGGACAGAGCTACGAGCAGTACTTC.

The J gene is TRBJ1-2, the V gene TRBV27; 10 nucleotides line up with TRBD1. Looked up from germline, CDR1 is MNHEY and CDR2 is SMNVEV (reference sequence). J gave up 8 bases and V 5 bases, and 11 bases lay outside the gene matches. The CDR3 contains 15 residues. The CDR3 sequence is CASSQGTGERWGYTF. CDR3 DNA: TGTGCCAGCAGTCAAGGGACAGGGGAACGGTGGGGCTACACCTTC.